A single sample is the source of the 24 T cell receptor beta chains below, sequenced in a study of T cell repertoires in cytomegalovirus infection. TCRdb re-called the reads with MiXCR, one entry per CDR3 protein. In the table there are fewer than 350,000 distinct CDR3 sequences, just under 30% of which are singletons. Their target antigens are unknown. Specimen: cultured PBMCs, collected from culture after CMV antigen stimulation. The receptors here all came from a human donor in good health (CMV status not recorded). Some clones in this sample may be carry-over from other donors' samples.

This clonotype was found a few times. V is TRBV7-3 and J is TRBJ1-2, with a tentative D call TRBD1 (5 bases). Germline CDR1 reads SGHTA; CDR2 reads FQGTGA. The germline V and J ends were trimmed by 3 bases and 8 bases, with 19 bases remaining between them. The CDR3 has 15 amino acids. In DNA, the CDR3 is TGTGCCAGCAGCTTGACCGGGACCTCAACGGGGGGCTACACCTTC. It specifies CASSLTGTSTGGYTF.

This sequence joins TRBV7-4 and TRBJ1-5; D is possibly TRBD1 (5 bases). With 5 bases removed from V and 3 bases from J, the gap between germline ends came to 8 bases. The CDR3 totals 13 residues. Germline V gene sequence: CDR1 SGHVT, CDR2 SQSDAQ. CDR3 in DNA: TGTGCCAGCAGCCGACAGTACAATCAGCCCCAGCATTTT. This translates into CASSRQYNQPQHF.

In DNA, the CDR3 is TGTGCCAGCAGCCCCGGGACCTACACCGGGGAGCTGTTTTTT. Translation: CASSPGTYTGELFF. The chain is built from TRBV12-3 or TRBV12-4 and TRBJ2-2; TRBD1 or TRBD2 may be the D gene (5 bases each). The CDR3 is 14 amino acids. The V end was cut by 6 bases, the J end by 3 bases, with 11 bases between.

By its share, this clonotype is medium-sized (0.01 to 0.1%). The chain recombines TRBV7-3 with TRBJ2-1, with D tentatively TRBD2 (6 bases). Germline loops: CDR1 SGHTA, CDR2 FQGTGA. V gave up 2 bases and J gave up 0 bases, with 8 bases separating them. The CDR3 loop spans 15 amino acids. DNA of the CDR3: TGTGCCAGCAGCTTAGGGACTCACTCCTACAATGAGCAGTTCTTC. Translating it yields CASSLGTHSYNEQFF.

In this sample, this clonotype turned up many times. One end of the junction fails to match germline, which may point to a read error. The chain has TRBV2 and TRBJ1-1; D is possibly TRBD1 (5 bases). This CDR3 is 17 amino acids long. Germline values: CDR1 SNHLY, CDR2 FYNNEI. This chain's CDR3 is CASRDRIGSGMNTEAFF. The CDR3 DNA reads as TGTGCCAGCCGTGACAGAATCGGTTCGGGTATGAACACTGAAGCTTTCTTT.

The chain has TRBV20-1 and TRBJ2-7; 8 nucleotides agree with TRBD2. J lost 3 bases, V lost 4 bases, and 17 bases had no gene match. Per germline, CDR1 DFQATT and CDR2 SNEGSKA (reference sequence). The CDR3 loop spans 17 amino acids. The CDR3 reads CSAKGFKRSSGGYEQYF. In DNA form, the CDR3 reads TGCAGTGCTAAGGGGTTTAAGAGGTCCAGCGGGGGCTACGAGCAGTACTTC.

The chain joins TRBV4-1 to TRBJ2-3; D might be TRBD2 (5 bases). Trimming took off 3 bases at V and 5 bases at J, with 12 bases between the two ends. Per the germline V gene, CDR1 is MGHRA and CDR2 is YSYEKL. This CDR3 comprises 14 residues. The CDR3: CASSHPRREDTQYF. The CDR3 DNA is TGCGCCAGCAGCCACCCGCGACGGGAAGATACGCAGTATTTT.

The chain carries TRBV7-2 and TRBJ1-5; D uncertain. This CDR3 contains 13 residues. Trimming cost V 3 bases and J 3 bases, with 6 bases left between them. Looked up from germline, CDR1 is SGHTA and CDR2 is FQGNSA. The CDR3 is CASSFALNQPQHF. CDR3 in DNA: TGTGCCAGCAGCTTTGCCCTCAATCAGCCCCAGCATTTT.

This chain links TRBV4-1 with TRBJ1-3; D possibly corresponds to TRBD1 (6 bases). Germline V gives CDR1 MGHRA, CDR2 YSYEKL. The CDR3 consists of 17 residues. The V end lost 2 bases, the J end lost 0 bases, and 14 bases lay between the germline ends. CDR3 DNA: TGCGCCAGCAGCCAACTGAAGGGGGTATCCTCTGGAAACACCATATATTTT. Its protein is CASSQLKGVSSGNTIYF.

The chain carries TRBV11-2 and TRBJ2-3, with 9 bases that match TRBD1. In germline, CDR1 is SGHAT, CDR2 FQNNGV. Unmatched junction bases numbered 7, after V lost 5 bases and J lost 4 bases. The CDR3 has 15 amino acids. CDR3 amino acids: CASSQGQGSADTQYF. The CDR3 bases are TGTGCCAGCAGCCAGGGACAGGGTAGCGCAGATACGCAGTATTTT.

V gene TRBV5-4 combines with J gene TRBJ2-7, with 12 bases fitting TRBD2. This CDR3 has 15 amino acids. Germline-derived CDR1 and CDR2 are SGHNT and YYREEE (reference sequence). V shed 3 bases and J 5 bases; nucleotides not matched to a gene: 6. The CDR3 loop reads CASSSKTSGGDEQYF. In DNA, the CDR3 is TGTGCCAGCAGCTCGAAGACTAGCGGGGGTGACGAGCAGTACTTC.

In DNA form, the CDR3 reads TGTGCCAGCAGCCCAGCGGGCATGGGGACCTACGAGCAGTACTTC. This codes for CASSPAGMGTYEQYF. This chain connects TRBV14 to TRBJ2-7; the D gene is possibly TRBD2 (6 bases). V was trimmed by 4 bases and J by 2 bases, leaving 15 bases between them. Germline values: CDR1 SGHDN, CDR2 FVKESK. The length of the CDR3 is 15 residues.

The J gene is TRBJ2-4, the V gene TRBV9, with 12 bases that match TRBD1. CDR1 is SGDLS and CDR2 is YYNGEE in the germline V gene. This CDR3 region has 15 residues. V lost 0 bases to trimming and J lost 9 bases; unmatched junction nucleotides: 4. The CDR3 DNA reads as TGTGCCAGCAGCGTAGCTGCGGGACAGGGGGCCATTCAGTACTTC. Amino acids: CASSVAAGQGAIQYF.

The chain is built from TRBV3-1 and TRBJ2-1, with 11 positions matching TRBD2. The V segment lost 0 bases and the J segment 7 bases; nucleotides outside the gene matches: 8. This CDR3 is built from 17 residues. CDR1 and CDR2 from the germline V gene are LGHDT and YNNKEL (reference sequence). The CDR3 DNA sequence: TGTGCCAGCAGCCAAGAGTATAGGCTAGCGGGGGGTAATGAGCAGTTCTTC. It codes for CASSQEYRLAGGNEQFF.

This clonotype was picked up many times. The V and J genes are TRBV7-8 and TRBJ2-1, with D possibly TRBD1 on 5 matching bases. Germline V gives CDR1 SGHVS, CDR2 FQNEAQ. V shed 4 bases and J shed 0 bases, with 10 bases lying between them. This CDR3 has 15 residues. The CDR3: CASSSDTNSYNEQFF. The CDR3 DNA reads as TGTGCCAGCAGCTCGGACACGAACTCCTACAATGAGCAGTTCTTC.

In its sample, this clonotype was seen many times. This chain connects TRBV7-8 to TRBJ1-1, with D hard to call. Germline assignment: CDR1 SGHVS and CDR2 FQNEAQ. V was shortened by 2 bases and J by 5 bases, with 9 bases between the two germline ends. The CDR3 runs to 13 residues. This CDR3 reads CASSLLPGTEAFF. The CDR3 bases are TGTGCCAGCAGCTTACTTCCGGGAACTGAAGCTTTCTTT.

This clonotype came up a few times. This chain joins TRBV27 and TRBJ2-2; either TRBD1 or TRBD2 may fit D (6 bases each). From germline, CDR1 is MNHEY and CDR2 SMNVEV (reference sequence). V was cut by 7 bases and J by 5 bases, with 17 bases left in between. CDR3 length: 15 amino acids. CDR3 amino acids: CASKGGVTITGELFF. The CDR3 nucleotides read TGTGCCAGCAAGGGGGGCGTAACAATTACCGGGGAGCTGTTTTTT.

The chain combines TRBV6-1 with TRBJ1-5; a weak D match, TRBD1 (5 bases). Trimming cost V 2 bases and J 0 bases, with 11 bases left between them. This CDR3 comprises 16 residues. Germline V gene data show CDR1 as MNHNS and CDR2 as SASEGT. The CDR3 DNA reads TGTGCCAGCAGTGAATTAACAGGCTTTAGCAATCAGCCCCAGCATTTT. This translates into CASSELTGFSNQPQHF.

This clonotype was picked up a small number of times. Here the CDR3 reads CACHGGYGYTF. DNA of the CDR3: TGTGCCTGTCACGGAGGTTATGGCTACACCTTC. The chain recombines TRBV19 with TRBJ1-2, with D unclear. CDR3 size: 11 residues. The germline CDR1 and CDR2 sequences are LNHDA and SQIVND (reference sequence). The V end was cut by 11 bases, the J end by 5 bases, with 12 bases between.

This clonotype was recorded once. The chain joins TRBV7-9 to TRBJ2-7; D call uncertain. This CDR3 region has 12 residues. Per germline, CDR1 SEHNR and CDR2 FQNEAQ (reference sequence). The V gene lost 8 bases and the J gene lost 2 bases, with 10 bases spanning the gap. The CDR3 nucleotides are TGTGCCAGCGGAGACGGACCCTACGAGCAGTACTTC. Protein sequence: CASGDGPYEQYF.

This rearrangement joins TRBV4-1 to TRBJ1-3; D gene uncertain. The CDR3 is 16 amino acids. The V gene lost 3 bases and the J gene lost 3 bases, with 15 bases spanning the gap. CDR1 is MGHRA and CDR2 is YSYEKL in the germline V gene. CDR3 DNA sequence: TGCGCCAGCAGCCAGAGCCCTAGGGCCTTTGGAAACACCATATATTTT. It encodes CASSQSPRAFGNTIYF.

There are a few counts of this clonotype. The chain links TRBV27 to TRBJ1-6; perhaps TRBD1 as D (6 bases). Germline V gene sequence: CDR1 MNHEY, CDR2 SMNVEV (reference sequence). Trimming took off 8 bases at V and 3 bases at J, with 14 bases between the two ends. This CDR3 has 15 residues. CDR3 sequence: CASGETGGYNSPLHF. In nucleotides, the CDR3 is TGTGCCAGCGGGGAGACAGGTGGCTATAATTCACCCCTCCACTTT.

This chain joins TRBV7-9 and TRBJ2-7; D remains ambiguous. Germline CDR1 reads SEHNR; CDR2 reads FQNEAQ (reference sequence). V dropped 5 bases and J dropped 3 bases, with 11 bases sitting between them. The CDR3 covers 13 residues. The CDR3 reads CASSPPPGYEQYF. DNA of the CDR3: TGTGCCAGCAGCCCCCCCCCGGGCTACGAGCAGTACTTC. Together with reference TRBV7-9 and TRBJ2-7, the CDR3 gives the full variable domain: DTGVSQNPRHKITKRGQNVTFRCDPISEHNRLYWYRQTLGQGPEFLTYFQNEAQLEKSRLLSDRFSAERPKGSFSTLEIQRTEQGDSAMYLCASSPPPGYEQYFGPGTRLTVT.

In this sample, this clonotype turned up many times. The chain is built from TRBV6-1 and TRBJ1-2; no firm D call. Per the germline V gene, CDR1 is MNHNS and CDR2 is SASEGT. V was trimmed by 6 bases and J by 0 bases, leaving 17 bases between them. The CDR3 has 16 amino acids. CDR3 region: CASRGPRDSANYGYTF. The CDR3 region has the DNA TGTGCCAGCAGGGGCCCCCGAGACTCGGCTAACTATGGCTACACCTTC.